One sample yielded the 26 T cell receptor beta chains listed below, sequenced in a study of shared clonotypes between healthy human individuals. Sequenced by immunoSEQ multiplex PCR; TCRdb stores in-frame clones only, minus some. Of 2,500,000 or so clones listed, roughly 93% were seen once; the top ten hold around 0.37%. Sample: naive CD4+ T cells from PBMCs. Noted subset: CD45RA+ positively selected. These receptors all come from a man aged 18 to 29 in good health. Some clones in this sample may be carry-over from other donors' samples.

The chain links TRBV6-1 to TRBJ1-1; D unresolved. The CDR3 extends over 14 amino acids. Trimming pared 4 bases from V and 5 bases from J, leaving 14 bases between. CDR1 and CDR2 (germline): MNHNS, SASEGT. CDR3 region: CASSGPGVDTEAFF. CDR3 bases: TGTGCCAGCAGTGGGCCCGGAGTAGATACTGAAGCTTTCTTT.

The chain employs TRBV7-2 and TRBJ2-1; TRBD2 agrees at 8 bases. The V gene end was trimmed by 5 bases and the J gene end by 3 bases; junction bases not matched to a gene: 3. The CDR3 spans 14 residues. Germline assignment: CDR1 SGHTA and CDR2 FQGNSA. CDR3 sequence reads: CASSQGLDYNEQFF. CDR3 DNA sequence: TGTGCCAGCAGCCAGGGACTAGACTACAATGAGCAGTTCTTC.

V is TRBV4-2 and J is TRBJ2-3, with TRBD2 identical over 7 bases. Germline-derived CDR1 and CDR2 are LGHNA and YNFKEQ. This CDR3 spans 18 amino acids. V shed 6 bases, J shed 6 bases, and the junction held 21 bases outside the gene matches. CDR3 amino acids: CASRYTLGEGGAMDTQYF. Here the CDR3 DNA reads TGTGCCAGCAGATACACCCTGGGGGAGGGCGGGGCTATGGATACGCAGTATTTT.

DNA of the CDR3: TGCAGCGCCCGGGACGATTTTAACTATGGCTACACCTTC. Encoded protein: CSARDDFNYGYTF. The genes are TRBV29-1 and TRBJ1-2, with a possible D match to TRBD1 (5 bases). Trimming pared 7 bases from V and 1 base from J, leaving 13 bases between. CDR1 and CDR2 from the germline V gene are SQVTM and ANQGSEA. The CDR3 length is 13 residues.

Only one count was recorded for this clone. The rearrangement uses TRBV5-1 and TRBJ1-2, with D unresolved. V was shortened by 3 bases and J by 3 bases, with 12 bases between the two germline ends. The CDR3 has 14 amino acids. CDR1 is SGHRS, CDR2 YFSETQ, per germline. As DNA, the CDR3 is TGCGCCAGCAGCTCCTCTACAGTTTACTATGGCTACACCTTC. Its translation: CASSSSTVYYGYTF.

The chain has TRBV6-5 and TRBJ1-2; 9 bases map to TRBD1. The length of the CDR3 is 14 residues. V gave up 5 bases and J gave up 8 bases; unmatched junction bases: 9. In germline, CDR1 is MNHEY, CDR2 SVGAGI. The CDR3 DNA reads TGTGCCAGCAGTACAGGGGGCGCGTTAGGGGGCTACACCTTC. Protein sequence: CASSTGGALGGYTF.

This rearrangement joins TRBV5-1 to TRBJ2-1; D is possibly TRBD1 or TRBD2 (5 bases each). The germline CDR1 and CDR2 sequences are SGHRS and YFSETQ. Trimming pared 0 bases from V and 8 bases from J, leaving 12 bases between. This CDR3 has 14 residues. The CDR3 bases are TGCGCCAGCAGCTTGGCCGAGGGGTTACATGAGCAGTTCTTC. Its protein product is CASSLAEGLHEQFF.

The V call is TRBV6-5, the J call TRBJ1-2, with unresolved D. Germline lookup yields CDR1 MNHEY and CDR2 SVGAGI. This CDR3 spans 14 amino acids. Trimming removed 7 bases at V and 2 bases at J, with 14 bases between. The chain's CDR3 is CASKTRTGNYGYTF. CDR3 coding DNA: TGTGCCAGCAAAACCAGGACGGGAAACTATGGCTACACCTTC.

CDR3 coding DNA: TGTGCCAGCAGTGGGGTCGGGGGGCCCCTAGCTAGGCACGTAGATACGCAGTATTTT. It specifies CASSGVGGPLARHVDTQYF. The gene calls are TRBV6-1 and TRBJ2-3, with D perhaps matching TRBD2 (7 bases). Germline loops: CDR1 MNHNS, CDR2 SASEGT. Trimming left V 4 bases short and J 5 bases short, with 28 bases between. The length of the CDR3 is 19 residues.

The rearrangement links TRBV4-1 to TRBJ2-7; D unclear. The V end lost 2 bases, the J end lost 7 bases, and 15 bases lay between the germline ends. Germline CDR1 and CDR2: MGHRA and YSYEKL. The CDR3 extends over 14 amino acids. The CDR3 DNA sequence: TGCGCCAGCAGCCAATACCGGCCCCAGGAGGAGCAGTACTTC. Its translation: CASSQYRPQEEQYF.

This clone occurred a few times. The chain couples TRBV30 to TRBJ1-2; a weak D match, TRBD1 (5 bases). The CDR3 loop spans 16 amino acids. The germline V and J ends were trimmed by 1 base and 5 bases, with 20 bases remaining between them. Per the germline V gene, CDR1 is GTSNPN and CDR2 is SVGIG (reference sequence). The CDR3 DNA reads as TGTGCCTGGAGTGACCTCCGGGGGACCGCAAGGTATGGCTACACCTTC. Residues: CAWSDLRGTARYGYTF. Complete variable domain (other parts from reference TRBV30 and TRBJ1-2): SQTIHQWPATLVQPVGSPLSLECTVEGTSNPNLYWYRQAAGRGLQLLFYSVGIGQISSEVPQNLSASRPQDRQFILSSKKLLLSDSGFYLCAWSDLRGTARYGYTFGSGTRLTVV.

The rearrangement uses TRBV14 and TRBJ2-7, with TRBD1 identical over 8 bases. The germline V gene has CDR1 SGHDN and CDR2 FVKESK. This CDR3 spans 14 amino acids. Trimming removed 6 bases from V and 9 bases from J; junction bases left unmatched: 13. The CDR3 nucleotides read TGTGCCAGCAGTCCGCTCGTGGACAGGGCGGGGCAGTACTTC. It encodes CASSPLVDRAGQYF.

V and J are TRBV10-3 and TRBJ2-3; D may be TRBD1 (5 bases). Trimming pared 9 bases from V and 3 bases from J, leaving 13 bases between. Germline CDR1 ENHRY, CDR2 SYGVKD. The CDR3 extends over 13 amino acids. In nucleotides, the CDR3 is TGTGCCATAGGACAAGGAAGAACAGATACGCAGTATTTT. Protein sequence: CAIGQGRTDTQYF.

On this clone: The same CDR3 can be traced to other DNA sequences in this sample. The chain couples TRBV5-1 to TRBJ1-1; TRBD1 is a possible D gene (5 bases). The germline CDR1 and CDR2 sequences are SGHRS and YFSETQ. CDR3 length: 13 residues. The V end was cut by 0 bases, the J end by 8 bases, with 11 bases between. In DNA form, the CDR3 reads TGCGCCAGCAGCTTGGATAGGGGAGACGAAGCTTTCTTT. It specifies CASSLDRGDEAFF. Full variable domain (rest looked up from reference TRBV5-1 and TRBJ1-1): KAGVTQTPRYLIKTRGQQVTLSCSPISGHRSVSWYQQTPGQGLQFLFEYFSETQRNKGNFPGRFSGRQFSNSRSEMNVSTLELGDSALYLCASSLDRGDEAFFGQGTRLTVV.

In its sample, this clone was seen once. V and J are TRBV28 and TRBJ1-2; D is ambiguous. In germline, CDR1 is MDHEN, CDR2 SYDVKM. V lost 6 bases and J lost 8, with 13 bases in between. The CDR3 has 12 amino acids. CDR3 amino acids: CASRVRLGGYTF. The DNA of the CDR3 is TGTGCCAGCAGAGTTCGGCTGGGGGGCTACACCTTC.

The rearrangement uses TRBV19 and TRBJ2-5; 10 nucleotides line up with TRBD2. CDR1 and CDR2 from the germline V gene are LNHDA and SQIVND (reference sequence). V lost 10 bases and J lost 5; bases outside the gene matches: 10. The CDR3 sequence is 14 residues long. This chain's CDR3 is CATQISGRRETQYF. CDR3 bases: TGTGCCACCCAGATTAGCGGGAGGAGGGAGACCCAGTACTTC.

V gene TRBV13 combines with J gene TRBJ2-3; D perhaps matches TRBD1 (6 bases). The germline V gene has CDR1 PRHDT and CDR2 FYEKMQ (reference sequence). The ends were cut back, 5 bases at V and 6 bases at J, with 12 bases in the middle. The CDR3 is made up of 13 amino acids. CDR3 amino acids: CASSARGGDTQYF. CDR3 nucleotide sequence: TGTGCCAGCAGCGCGAGAGGGGGTGATACGCAGTATTTT.

The gene calls are TRBV30 and TRBJ2-1; 10 positions match TRBD1. CDR1 is GTSNPN, CDR2 SVGIG, per germline (reference sequence). Germline trimming cut 8 bases from V and 4 bases from J; bases unmatched to any gene: 5. The CDR3 contains 13 residues. CDR3 loop: CAGRTGGYNEQFF. The CDR3 DNA follows: TGTGCCGGAAGGACAGGGGGATACAATGAGCAGTTCTTC.

The chain uses TRBV18 and TRBJ1-2; 7 bases fit TRBD1. V lost 8 bases, J lost 2 bases, and 2 bases stayed unmatched. This CDR3 contains 12 residues. Germline CDR1 KGHSH, CDR2 LQKENI. CDR3 loop: CASPQGNYGYTF. The DNA of the CDR3 is TGTGCCAGCCCACAGGGGAACTATGGCTACACCTTC.

This clone was seen once. This chain uses TRBV5-3 with TRBJ2-1; 7 nucleotides align to TRBD1. Being an ORF, TRBV5-3 has a function that is uncertain. With V trimmed by 1 base and J by 11 bases, 3 bases remained unmatched. The CDR3 runs 12 residues. This CDR3 is CARSLRQGKQFF. The DNA of the CDR3 is TGTGCCAGAAGCTTGCGACAGGGTAAGCAGTTCTTC.

The count of this clone is one. The V and J genes are TRBV2 and TRBJ2-2, with TRBD1 matching 9 bases. Germline assignment: CDR1 SNHLY and CDR2 FYNNEI. The V segment lost 5 bases and the J segment 7 bases; nucleotides outside the gene matches: 11. The CDR3 has 16 amino acids. As DNA, the CDR3 is TGTGCCAGCAGTAAGGATAGGGACAGGGCTGTCGGGGAGCTGTTTTTT. This encodes CASSKDRDRAVGELFF.

The rearrangement joins TRBV9 to TRBJ2-7, with 8 positions matching TRBD2. V shed 3 bases and J 3 bases; nucleotides not matched to a gene: 11. CDR3 length: 16 residues. CDR1 is SGDLS, CDR2 YYNGEE, per germline. This CDR3 reads CASSARPTSAYYEQYF. CDR3 nucleotides: TGTGCCAGCAGCGCTCGGCCGACTAGCGCTTACTACGAGCAGTACTTC.

The V and J genes are TRBV11-2 and TRBJ2-3; D uncertain. The CDR3 runs to 15 residues. Germline V CDR1 and CDR2: SGHAT, FQNNGV. Trimming stripped 0 bases from V and 2 bases from J, with 9 bases between. This CDR3 reads CASSLEAGYTDTQYF. CDR3 bases: TGTGCCAGCAGCTTAGAAGCTGGGTACACAGATACGCAGTATTTT. Full variable domain (outside the CDR3, taken from reference TRBV11-2 and TRBJ2-3): EAGVAQSPRYKIIEKRQSVAFWCNPISGHATLYWYQQILGQGPKLLIQFQNNGVVDDSQLPKDRFSAERLKGVDSTLKIQPAKLEDSAVYLCASSLEAGYTDTQYFGPGTRLTVL.

This chain uses TRBV6-5 with TRBJ2-5; 7 positions agree with TRBD2. After removal of 6 bases from V and 5 bases from J, the junction contained 12 bases not matched to a gene. The length of the CDR3 is 15 residues. Germline V gene data show CDR1 as MNHEY and CDR2 as SVGAGI. CDR3 loop: CASRTLGGLLETQYF. In nucleotides, the CDR3 is TGTGCCAGCAGAACCCTCGGGGGGTTGTTGGAGACCCAGTACTTC.

J is TRBJ2-7 and V is TRBV30; TRBD1 matches 7 bases. The germline gives CDR1 GTSNPN, CDR2 SVGIG (reference sequence). V lost 3 bases and J lost 7; bases outside the gene matches: 9. The CDR3 sequence is 13 residues long. The DNA of the CDR3 is TGTGCCTGGAGCACGGACAGGTCTCGAGAGCAGTACTTC. It is translated as CAWSTDRSREQYF.

CDR3 nucleotide sequence: TGTGCCAGCAGTCCCACTAGAGATGCCTACAATGAGCAGTTCTTC. Its protein product is CASSPTRDAYNEQFF. V gene TRBV14 combines with J gene TRBJ2-1, with D perhaps TRBD2 (5 bases). Trimming removed 6 bases at V and 2 bases at J, with 14 bases between. The CDR3 has 15 residues. Germline V lookup: CDR1 SGHDN, CDR2 FVKESK.